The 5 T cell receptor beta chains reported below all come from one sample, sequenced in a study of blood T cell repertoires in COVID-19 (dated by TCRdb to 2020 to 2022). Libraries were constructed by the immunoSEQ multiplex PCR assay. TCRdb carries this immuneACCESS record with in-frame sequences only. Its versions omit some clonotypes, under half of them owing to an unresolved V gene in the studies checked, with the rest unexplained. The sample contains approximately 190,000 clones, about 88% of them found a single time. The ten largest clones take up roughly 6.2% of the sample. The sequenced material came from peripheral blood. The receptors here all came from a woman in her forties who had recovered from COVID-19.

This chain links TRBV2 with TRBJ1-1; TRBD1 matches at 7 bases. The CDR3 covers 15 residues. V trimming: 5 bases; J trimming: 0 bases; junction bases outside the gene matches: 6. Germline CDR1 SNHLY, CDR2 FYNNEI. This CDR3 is CASSLLGQMNTEAFF. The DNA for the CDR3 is TGTGCCAGCAGTTTATTGGGACAGATGAACACTGAAGCTTTCTTT.

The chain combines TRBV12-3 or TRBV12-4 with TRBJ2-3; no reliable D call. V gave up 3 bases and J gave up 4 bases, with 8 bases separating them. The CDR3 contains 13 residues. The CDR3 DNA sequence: TGTGCCAGCAGTTTTAGACAACCAGATACGCAGTATTTT. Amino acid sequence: CASSFRQPDTQYF.

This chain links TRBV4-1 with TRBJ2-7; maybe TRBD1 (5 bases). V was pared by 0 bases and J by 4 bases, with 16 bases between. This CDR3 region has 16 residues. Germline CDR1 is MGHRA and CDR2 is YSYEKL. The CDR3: CASSQDSGLGVYEQYF. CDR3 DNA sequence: TGCGCCAGCAGCCAAGATTCAGGGCTTGGGGTATACGAGCAGTACTTC.

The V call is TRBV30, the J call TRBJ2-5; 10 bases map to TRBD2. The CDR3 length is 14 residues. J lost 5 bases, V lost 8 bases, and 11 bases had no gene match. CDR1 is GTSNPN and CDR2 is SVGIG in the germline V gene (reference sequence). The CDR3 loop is CAGSEAGGWETQYF. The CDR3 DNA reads TGTGCCGGATCGGAAGCGGGAGGGTGGGAGACCCAGTACTTC. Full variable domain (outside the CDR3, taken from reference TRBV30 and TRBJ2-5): SQTIHQWPATLVQPVGSPLSLECTVEGTSNPNLYWYRQAAGRGLQLLFYSVGIGQISSEVPQNLSASRPQDRQFILSSKKLLLSDSGFYLCAGSEAGGWETQYFGPGTRLLVL.

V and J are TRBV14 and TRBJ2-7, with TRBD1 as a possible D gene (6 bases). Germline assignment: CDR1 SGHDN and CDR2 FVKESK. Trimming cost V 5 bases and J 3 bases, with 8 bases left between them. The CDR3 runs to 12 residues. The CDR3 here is CASSDRFYEQYF. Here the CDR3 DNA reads TGTGCCAGCAGCGACAGGTTCTACGAGCAGTACTTC.